These T cell receptor beta chains were read from a single sample in a study of shared clonotypes between healthy human individuals. Libraries were prepared by immunoSEQ multiplex PCR; TCRdb keeps only in-frame clonotypes and omits some of them. Of 2 million to 2.5 million clones detected, approximately 94% appear once; the ten largest clones hold 1.5% to 2%. The material sequenced was naive CD8+ T cells from PBMCs. Every receptor here comes from a man aged 18 to 35 in good health. Some clones in this sample may be carry-over from other donors' samples. The CDR3 runs from the conserved cysteine through the conserved F or W. The D gene is left open where the match is weak. Where a row states a size, it is once, few, many or the class of an expanded clone; other rows omit it.

>15|TRBV5-1|TRBJ2-3|.|.
CASSPGVLSTDTQYF
TGCGCCAGCAGCCCCGGGGTCCTCAGCACAGATACGCAGTATTTT
>13|TRBV27|TRBJ2-7|.|.
CASSYEDSYEQYF
TGTGCCAGCAGTTACGAGGACAGCTACGAGCAGTACTTC
>16|TRBV27|TRBJ2-5|.|.
CASSFGGIPPRETQYF
TGTGCCAGCAGTTTTGGGGGGATTCCCCCCCGGGAGACCCAGTACTTC
>15|TRBV9|TRBJ2-5|.|.
CASSVAAGAGETQYF
TGTGCCAGCAGCGTAGCCGCAGGGGCAGGAGAGACCCAGTACTTC
>15|TRBV27|TRBJ2-7|.|TRBD2
CASSLGGTSGYEQYF
TGTGCCAGCAGTTTAGGTGGGACTAGCGGATACGAGCAGTACTTC
>13|TRBV7-9|TRBJ2-1|few|.
CASSLEPRGEQFF
TGTGCCAGCAGCTTAGAGCCCCGGGGCGAGCAGTTCTTC
>13|TRBV6-5|TRBJ1-3|.|.
CASSPASGNTIYF
TGTGCCAGCAGTCCCGCGTCTGGAAACACCATATATTTT
>10|TRBV13|TRBJ2-2|.|.
CASRGGELFF
TGTGCCAGCCGAGGCGGGGAGCTGTTTTTT
>15|TRBV10-2|TRBJ2-5|.|.
CATIPRQPTQETQYF
TGCGCCACCATCCCTAGACAGCCCACACAAGAGACCCAGTACTTC
>13|TRBV19|TRBJ2-3|.|.
CASSRRDTDTQYF
TGTGCCAGTAGTCGGCGGGACACAGATACGCAGTATTTT
>12|TRBV4-2|TRBJ2-3|.|.
CASSRTGDTQYF
TGTGCCAGCAGCCGAACAGGGGATACGCAGTATTTT
>13|TRBV6-6|TRBJ1-5|.|.
CASRGGSNQPQHF
TGTGCCAGCAGGGGGGGGAGCAATCAGCCCCAGCATTTT
>16|TRBV9|TRBJ2-3|few|TRBD2
CASSGGTSGLTDTQYF
TGTGCCAGCAGCGGTGGGACTAGCGGCTTGACAGATACGCAGTATTTT
>14|TRBV30|TRBJ2-1|.|.
CAWSQGLAGNEQFF
TGTGCCTGGTCACAGGGGCTAGCGGGCAATGAGCAGTTCTTC
>16|TRBV28|TRBJ2-7|once|TRBD1
CASSPPPGQVGREQYF
TGTGCCAGCAGCCCCCCTCCGGGACAGGTTGGCCGCGAGCAGTACTTC
>16|TRBV5-1|TRBJ2-1|.|TRBD2
CASSTRTSGSLFEQFF
TGCGCCAGCAGCACCAGGACTAGCGGGAGTTTGTTTGAGCAGTTCTTC
>15|TRBV5-4|TRBJ1-2|.|.
CASSFPRGSDYGYTF
TGTGCCAGCAGCTTTCCCCGGGGTTCTGACTATGGCTACACCTTC
>15|TRBV4-1|TRBJ2-1|.|.
CASSQDRAPHREQFF
TGCGCCAGCAGCCAAGATAGGGCTCCGCACAGGGAGCAGTTCTTC
>14|TRBV28|TRBJ2-2|.|.
CASSFPEGTGELFF
TGTGCCAGCAGTTTTCCAGAAGGCACCGGGGAGCTGTTTTTT
>13|TRBV6-5|TRBJ1-2|.|.
CASSYSEYYGYTF
TGTGCCAGCAGTTACTCGGAATACTATGGCTACACCTTC
>14|TRBV7-3|TRBJ2-2|once|TRBD2
CASSSGLAGGELFF
TGTGCCAGCAGTTCGGGACTAGCAGGCGGGGAGCTGTTTTTT
>11|TRBV9|TRBJ2-1|.|.
CASSVDGEQFF
TGTGCCAGCAGCGTAGATGGTGAGCAGTTCTTC
>11|TRBV20-1|TRBJ2-7|once|.
CSARSVSEQYF
TGCAGTGCTAGGAGCGTAAGTGAGCAGTACTTC
>12|TRBV18|TRBJ2-2|once|.
CASSPPIGELFF
TGTGCCAGCTCACCCCCCATCGGGGAGCTGTTTTTT
>13|TRBV19|TRBJ2-7|.|.
CASSITGGHEQYF
TGTGCCAGTAGTATAACCGGGGGCCACGAGCAGTACTTC
>16|TRBV9|TRBJ2-1|once|TRBD2
CASSVLPGGPGNEQFF
TGTGCCAGCAGCGTATTGCCGGGAGGGCCAGGAAATGAGCAGTTCTTC
>14|TRBV28|TRBJ1-5|.|TRBD1
CASSLGTENQPQHF
TGTGCCAGCAGTTTAGGGACAGAAAATCAGCCCCAGCATTTT
>18|TRBV28|TRBJ2-7|.|TRBD2
CASSFPGDSGRATYEQYF
TGTGCCAGCAGTTTCCCCGGGGATAGCGGGAGGGCGACCTACGAGCAGTACTTC
>11|TRBV27|TRBJ1-1|.|.
CASRSSSEAFF
TGTGCCAGCAGGTCGTCTTCTGAAGCTTTCTTT
>18|TRBV27|TRBJ1-5|.|TRBD1
CASSPREVIDRVGQPQHF
TGTGCCAGCAGTCCCAGGGAGGTTATCGACAGGGTCGGTCAGCCCCAGCATTTT
>16|TRBV9|TRBJ2-7|.|.
CASSVGGPSGFYEQYF
TGTGCCAGCAGCGTCGGGGGGCCCAGCGGTTTCTACGAGCAGTACTTC
>13|TRBV7-6|TRBJ2-5|.|.
CASSLGRGETQYF
TGTGCCAGCAGCTTAGGGAGGGGAGAGACCCAGTACTTC
>17|TRBV19|TRBJ2-7|once|TRBD1
CASSTPRDRGQSDEQYF
TGTGCCAGTAGTACCCCCCGGGACAGGGGTCAATCCGACGAGCAGTACTTC
>15|TRBV28|TRBJ1-5|.|.
CASSTTVDSNQPQHF
TGTGCCAGCAGTACGACAGTCGATAGCAATCAGCCCCAGCATTTT
>15|TRBV5-1|TRBJ2-5|.|.
CASSLSTLGEETQYF
TGCGCCAGCAGCTTGTCCACGTTAGGAGAGGAGACCCAGTACTTC
>11|TRBV27|TRBJ1-2|.|.
CASSPGYGYTF
TGTGCCAGCAGCCCAGGGTATGGCTACACCTTC
>18|TRBV5-6|TRBJ2-5|.|.
CASSLSRERLRGRETQYF
TGTGCCAGCAGCTTGAGCAGGGAGAGACTCCGGGGACGGGAGACCCAGTACTTC
>15|TRBV28|TRBJ1-2|.|.
CASSLSGSSWYGYTF
TGTGCCAGCAGTTTGAGTGGAAGCAGCTGGTATGGCTACACCTTC
>14|TRBV7-9|TRBJ1-1|.|.
CASSRDTTLIEAFF
TGTGCCAGCAGCAGAGACACGACCCTGATTGAAGCTTTCTTT